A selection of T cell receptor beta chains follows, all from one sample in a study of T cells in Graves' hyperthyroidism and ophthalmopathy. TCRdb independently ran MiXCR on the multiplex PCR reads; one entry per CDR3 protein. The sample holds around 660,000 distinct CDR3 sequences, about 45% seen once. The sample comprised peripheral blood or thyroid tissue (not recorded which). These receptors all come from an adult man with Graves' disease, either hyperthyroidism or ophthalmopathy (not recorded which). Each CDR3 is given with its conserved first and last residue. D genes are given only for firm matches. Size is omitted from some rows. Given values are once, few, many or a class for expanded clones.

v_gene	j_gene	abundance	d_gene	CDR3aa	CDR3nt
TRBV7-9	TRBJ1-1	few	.	CASSTYRDAEAFF	TGTGCCAGCAGCACCTACAGGGACGCTGAAGCTTTCTTT
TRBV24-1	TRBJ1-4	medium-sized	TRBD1	CATSDTRTGADEKLFF	TGTGCCACCAGTGATACCCGGACAGGAGCCGATGAAAAACTGTTTTTT
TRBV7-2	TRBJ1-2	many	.	CASSLSSSGVDGYTF	TGTGCCAGCAGCTTGTCCTCGTCGGGGGTGGATGGCTACACCTTC
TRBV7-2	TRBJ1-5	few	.	CASSLGMWVPQPQHF	TGTGCCAGCAGCTTAGGTATGTGGGTCCCTCAGCCCCAGCATTTT
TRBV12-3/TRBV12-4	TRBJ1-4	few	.	CASRGGVGKLFF	TGTGCCAGCCGAGGGGGGGTAGGCAAACTGTTTTTT
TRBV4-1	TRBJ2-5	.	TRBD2	CASSGGVAQYF	TGCGCCAGCAGCGGGGGGGTGGCCCAGTACTTC
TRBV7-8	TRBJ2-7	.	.	CASSLAGWEQYF	TGTGCCAGCAGCTTGGCCGGGTGGGAGCAGTACTTC
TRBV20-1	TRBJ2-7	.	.	CSAGGSGRYEQYF	TGCAGTGCTGGGGGATCAGGGAGGTACGAGCAGTACTTC
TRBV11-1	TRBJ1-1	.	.	CATTQPQGTEAFF	TGTGCCACAACTCAGCCCCAGGGGACTGAAGCTTTCTTT
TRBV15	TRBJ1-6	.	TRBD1	CASDRGLDNSPLHF	TGTGCCAGCGACAGGGGGTTAGATAATTCACCCCTCCACTTT
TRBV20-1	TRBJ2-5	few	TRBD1	CSASQGALQETQYF	TGCAGTGCTAGCCAGGGGGCCCTCCAAGAGACCCAGTACTTC
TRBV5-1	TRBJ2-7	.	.	CASSLTVNSYEQYF	TGCGCCAGCAGCTTGACGGTGAACTCCTACGAGCAGTACTTC
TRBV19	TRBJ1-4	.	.	CASSMVGGNEKLFF	TGTGCCAGTAGTATGGTAGGAGGTAATGAAAAACTGTTTTTT
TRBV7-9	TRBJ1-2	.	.	CASSLVVAGGGYYGYTF	TGTGCCAGCAGCTTAGTAGTGGCAGGCGGAGGATACTATGGCTACACCTTC
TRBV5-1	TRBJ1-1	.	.	CASSLVHGSPEAFF	TGCGCCAGCAGCTTGGTTCACGGAAGCCCTGAAGCTTTCTTT
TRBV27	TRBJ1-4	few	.	CASSTGAEKLFF	TGTGCCAGCAGCACCGGGGCAGAAAAACTGTTTTTT
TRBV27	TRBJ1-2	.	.	CASSLLRVGGGYTF	TGTGCCAGCAGTTTATTGCGGGTGGGAGGTGGCTACACCTTC